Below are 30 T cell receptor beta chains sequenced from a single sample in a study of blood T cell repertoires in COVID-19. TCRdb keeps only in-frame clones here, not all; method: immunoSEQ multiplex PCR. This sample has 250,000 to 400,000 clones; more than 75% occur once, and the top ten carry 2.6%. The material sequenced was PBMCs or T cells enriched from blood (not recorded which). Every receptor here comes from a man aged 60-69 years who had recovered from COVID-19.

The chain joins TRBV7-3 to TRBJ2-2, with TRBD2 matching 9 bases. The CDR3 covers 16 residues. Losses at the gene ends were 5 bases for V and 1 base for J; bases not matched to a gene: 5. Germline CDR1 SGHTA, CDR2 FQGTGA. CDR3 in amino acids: CASSERLAENTGELFF. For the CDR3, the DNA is TGTGCCAGCAGCGAGAGACTAGCGGAGAACACCGGGGAGCTGTTTTTT.

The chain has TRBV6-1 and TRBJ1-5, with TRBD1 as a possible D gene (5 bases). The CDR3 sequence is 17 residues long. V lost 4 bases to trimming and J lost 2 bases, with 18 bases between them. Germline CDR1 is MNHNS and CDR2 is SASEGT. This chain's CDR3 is CASSAPRSGGGNQPQHF. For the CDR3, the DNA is TGTGCCAGCAGTGCCCCCCGTTCGGGGGGTGGCAATCAGCCCCAGCATTTT.

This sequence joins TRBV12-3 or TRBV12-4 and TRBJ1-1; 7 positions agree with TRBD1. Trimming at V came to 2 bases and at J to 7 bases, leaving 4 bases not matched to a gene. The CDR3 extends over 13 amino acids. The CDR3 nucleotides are TGTGCCAGCAGTTTACCGGGACAGCTTGAAGCTTTCTTT. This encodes CASSLPGQLEAFF.

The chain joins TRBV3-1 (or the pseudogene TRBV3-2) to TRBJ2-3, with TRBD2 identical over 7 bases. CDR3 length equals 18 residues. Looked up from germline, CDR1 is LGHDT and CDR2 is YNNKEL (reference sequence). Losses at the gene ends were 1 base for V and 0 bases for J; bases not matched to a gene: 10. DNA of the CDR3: TGTGCCAGCAGCCAAGTCGGGGAGCGGGGCCCTAGCACAGATACGCAGTATTTT. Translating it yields CASSQVGERGPSTDTQYF.

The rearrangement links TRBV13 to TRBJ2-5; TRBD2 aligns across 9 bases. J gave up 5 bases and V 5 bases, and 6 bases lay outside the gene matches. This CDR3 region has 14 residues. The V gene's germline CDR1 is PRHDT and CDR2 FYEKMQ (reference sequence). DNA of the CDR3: TGTGCCAGCAGCCTTAGCGGGAGCATGGAGACCCAGTACTTC. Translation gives CASSLSGSMETQYF. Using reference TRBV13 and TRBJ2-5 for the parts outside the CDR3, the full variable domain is AAGVIQSPRHLIKEKRETATLKCYPIPRHDTVYWYQQGPGQDPQFLISFYEKMQSDKGSIPDRFSAQQFSDYHSELNMSSLELGDSALYFCASSLSGSMETQYFGPGTRLLVL.

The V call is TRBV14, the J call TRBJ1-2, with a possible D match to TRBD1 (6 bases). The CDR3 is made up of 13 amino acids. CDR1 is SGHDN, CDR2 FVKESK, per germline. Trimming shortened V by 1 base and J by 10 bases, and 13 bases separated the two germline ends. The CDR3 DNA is TGTGCCAGCAGCCAAGCCACAGGGCCCTACTACACCTTC. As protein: CASSQATGPYYTF.

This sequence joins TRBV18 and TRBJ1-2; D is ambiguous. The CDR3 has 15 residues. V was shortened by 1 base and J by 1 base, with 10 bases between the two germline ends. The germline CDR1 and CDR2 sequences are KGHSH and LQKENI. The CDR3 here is CASSPRRENNYGYTF. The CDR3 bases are TGTGCCAGCTCACCACGGCGGGAGAATAACTATGGCTACACCTTC.

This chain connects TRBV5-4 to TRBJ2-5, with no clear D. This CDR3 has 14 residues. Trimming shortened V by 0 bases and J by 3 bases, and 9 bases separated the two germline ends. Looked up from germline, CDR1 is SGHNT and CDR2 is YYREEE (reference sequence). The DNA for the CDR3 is TGTGCCAGCAGCTTGGTCGACACGGAAGAGACCCAGTACTTC. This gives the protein CASSLVDTEETQYF.

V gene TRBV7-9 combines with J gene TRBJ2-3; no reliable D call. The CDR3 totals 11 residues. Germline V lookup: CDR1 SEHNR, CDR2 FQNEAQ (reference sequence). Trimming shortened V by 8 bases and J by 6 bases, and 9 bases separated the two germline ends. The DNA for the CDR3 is TGTGCCAGCGGTTCCGGGGATACGCAGTATTTT. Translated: CASGSGDTQYF.

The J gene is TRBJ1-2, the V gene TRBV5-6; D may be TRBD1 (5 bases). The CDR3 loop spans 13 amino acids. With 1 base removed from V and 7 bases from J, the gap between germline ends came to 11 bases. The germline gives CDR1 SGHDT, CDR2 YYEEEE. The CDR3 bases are TGTGCCAGCAGCTTGAAGGGCCAGGGTGGCTACACCTTC. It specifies CASSLKGQGGYTF.

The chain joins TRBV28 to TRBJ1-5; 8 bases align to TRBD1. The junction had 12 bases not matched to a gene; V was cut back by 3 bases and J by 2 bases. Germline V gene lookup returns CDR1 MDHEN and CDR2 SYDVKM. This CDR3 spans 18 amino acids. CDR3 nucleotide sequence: TGTGCCAGCAGTTTCTCCACAGGGGGGGTTTGGGGCAATCAGCCCCAGCATTTT. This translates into CASSFSTGGVWGNQPQHF.

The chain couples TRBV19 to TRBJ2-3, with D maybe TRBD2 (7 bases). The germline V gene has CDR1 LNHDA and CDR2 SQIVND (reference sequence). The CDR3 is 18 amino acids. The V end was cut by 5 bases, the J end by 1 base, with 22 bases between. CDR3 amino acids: CASSPRGGVLVGTDTQYF. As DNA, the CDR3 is TGTGCCAGTAGTCCCCGAGGGGGGGTTTTGGTAGGCACAGATACGCAGTATTTT.

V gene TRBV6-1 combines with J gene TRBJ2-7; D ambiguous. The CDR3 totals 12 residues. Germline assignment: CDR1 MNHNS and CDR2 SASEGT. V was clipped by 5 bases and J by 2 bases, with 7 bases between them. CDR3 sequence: CASSYSPYEQYF. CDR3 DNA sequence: TGTGCCAGCAGTTATAGCCCCTACGAGCAGTACTTC.

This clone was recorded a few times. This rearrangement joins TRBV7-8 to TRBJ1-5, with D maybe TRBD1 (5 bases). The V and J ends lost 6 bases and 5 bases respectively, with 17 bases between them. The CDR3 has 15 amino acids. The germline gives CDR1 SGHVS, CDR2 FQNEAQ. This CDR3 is CASSQGTQGHQPQHF. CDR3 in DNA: TGTGCCAGCAGTCAAGGTACGCAGGGTCATCAGCCCCAGCATTTT.

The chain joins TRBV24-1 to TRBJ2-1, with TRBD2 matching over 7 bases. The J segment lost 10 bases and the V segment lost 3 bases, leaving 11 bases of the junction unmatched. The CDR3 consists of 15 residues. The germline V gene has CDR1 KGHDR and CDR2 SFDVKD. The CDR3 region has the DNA TGTGCCACCAGTGATAGTCTAGCGGCTTACACGGAGCAGTTCTTC. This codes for CATSDSLAAYTEQFF.

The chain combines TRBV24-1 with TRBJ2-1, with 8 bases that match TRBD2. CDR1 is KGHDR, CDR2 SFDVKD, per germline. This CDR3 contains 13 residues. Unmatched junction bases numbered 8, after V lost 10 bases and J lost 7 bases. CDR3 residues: CATSAGVRNEQFF. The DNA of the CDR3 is TGTGCCACTTCAGCGGGAGTAAGAAATGAGCAGTTCTTC.

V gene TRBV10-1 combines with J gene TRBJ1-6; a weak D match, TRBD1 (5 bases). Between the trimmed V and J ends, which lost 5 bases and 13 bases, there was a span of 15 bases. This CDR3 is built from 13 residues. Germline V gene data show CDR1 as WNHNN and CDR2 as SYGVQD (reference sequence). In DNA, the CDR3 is TGCGCCAGCAGTCAGGGTGCGTGGTCGCCCCTCCACTTT. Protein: CASSQGAWSPLHF.

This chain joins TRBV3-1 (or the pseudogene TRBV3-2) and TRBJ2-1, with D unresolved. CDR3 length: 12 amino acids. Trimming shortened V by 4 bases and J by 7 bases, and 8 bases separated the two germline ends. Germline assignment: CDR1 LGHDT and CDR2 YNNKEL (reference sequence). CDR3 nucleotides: TGTGCCAGCAGCCTGACACCTAATGAGCAGTTCTTC. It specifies CASSLTPNEQFF.

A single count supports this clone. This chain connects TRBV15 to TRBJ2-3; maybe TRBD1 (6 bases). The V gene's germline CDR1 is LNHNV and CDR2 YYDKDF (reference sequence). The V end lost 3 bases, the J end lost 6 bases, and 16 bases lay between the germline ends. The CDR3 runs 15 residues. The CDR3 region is CATSSRTEGMDTQYF. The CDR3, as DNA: TGTGCCACCAGCAGTAGGACAGAGGGCATGGATACGCAGTATTTT.

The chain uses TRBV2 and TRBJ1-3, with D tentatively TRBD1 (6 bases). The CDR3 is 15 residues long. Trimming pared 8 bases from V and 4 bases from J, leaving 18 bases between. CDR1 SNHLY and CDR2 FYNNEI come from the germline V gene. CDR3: CASSEDRPTGNTIYF. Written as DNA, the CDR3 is TGTGCCAGCTCAGAGGACAGACCGACGGGAAACACCATATATTTT. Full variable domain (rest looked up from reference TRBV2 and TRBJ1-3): EPEVTQTPSHQVTQMGQEVILRCVPISNHLYFYWYRQILGQKVEFLVSFYNNEISEKSEIFDDQFSVERPDGSNFTLKIRSTKLEDSAMYFCASSEDRPTGNTIYFGEGSWLTVV.

The CDR3 loop is CASRLSISYEQYF. The CDR3 nucleotides read TGTGCCAGCAGGCTATCAATTTCTTACGAGCAGTACTTC. This rearrangement joins TRBV2 to TRBJ2-7; D gene uncertain. CDR1 is SNHLY, CDR2 FYNNEI, per germline. This CDR3 is built from 13 residues. V lost 6 bases to trimming and J lost 4 bases, with 13 bases between them.

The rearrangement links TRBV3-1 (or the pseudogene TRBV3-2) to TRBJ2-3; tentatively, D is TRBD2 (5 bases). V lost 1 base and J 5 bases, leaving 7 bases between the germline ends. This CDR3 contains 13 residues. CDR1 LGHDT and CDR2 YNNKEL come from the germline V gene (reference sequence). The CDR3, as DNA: TGTGCCAGCAGCCAAGCCGGGGAAGATACGCAGTATTTT. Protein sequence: CASSQAGEDTQYF.

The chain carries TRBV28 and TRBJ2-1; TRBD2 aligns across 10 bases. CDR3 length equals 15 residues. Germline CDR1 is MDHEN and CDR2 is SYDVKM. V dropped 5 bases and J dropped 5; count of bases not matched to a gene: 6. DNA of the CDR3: TGTGCCAGCAGTCCCTGGACTAGCGGCGACAATGAGCAGTTCTTC. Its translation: CASSPWTSGDNEQFF.

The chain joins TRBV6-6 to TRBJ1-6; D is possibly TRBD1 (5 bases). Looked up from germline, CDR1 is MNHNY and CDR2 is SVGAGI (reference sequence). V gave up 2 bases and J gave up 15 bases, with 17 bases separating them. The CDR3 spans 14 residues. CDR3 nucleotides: TGTGCCAGCAGTTACCTACAGGACGTCCGTATCCTCCACTTT. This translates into CASSYLQDVRILHF.

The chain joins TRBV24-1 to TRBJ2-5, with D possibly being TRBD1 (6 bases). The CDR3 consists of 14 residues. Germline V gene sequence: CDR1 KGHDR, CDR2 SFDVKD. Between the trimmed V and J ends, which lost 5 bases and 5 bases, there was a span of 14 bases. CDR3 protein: CATSGGREVETQYF. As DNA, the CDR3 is TGTGCCACCAGTGGGGGGCGCGAGGTCGAGACCCAGTACTTC.

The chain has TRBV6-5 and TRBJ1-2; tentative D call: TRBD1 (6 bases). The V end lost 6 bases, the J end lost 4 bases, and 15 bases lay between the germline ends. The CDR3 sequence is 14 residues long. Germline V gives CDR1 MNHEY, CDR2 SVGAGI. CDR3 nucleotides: TGTGCCAGCAGCAGGTCGGACAGCGGCTATGGCTACACCTTC. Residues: CASSRSDSGYGYTF.

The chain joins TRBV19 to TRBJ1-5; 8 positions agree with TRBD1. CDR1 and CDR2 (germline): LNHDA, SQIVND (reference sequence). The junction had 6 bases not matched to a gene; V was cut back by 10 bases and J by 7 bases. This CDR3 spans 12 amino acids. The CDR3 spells CATQTGVQPQHF. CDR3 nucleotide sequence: TGTGCCACTCAGACAGGGGTACAGCCCCAGCATTTT.

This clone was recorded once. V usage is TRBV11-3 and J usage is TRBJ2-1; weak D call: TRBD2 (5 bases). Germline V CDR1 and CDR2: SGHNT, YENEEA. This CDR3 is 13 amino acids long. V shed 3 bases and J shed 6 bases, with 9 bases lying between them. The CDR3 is CASSLSGSNEQFF. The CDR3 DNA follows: TGTGCCAGCAGCTTGTCGGGGTCCAATGAGCAGTTCTTC. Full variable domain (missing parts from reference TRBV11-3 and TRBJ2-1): EAGVVQSPRYKIIEKKQPVAFWCNPISGHNTLYWYLQNLGQGPELLIRYENEEAVDDSQLPKDRFSAERLKGVDSTLKIQPAELGDSAVYLCASSLSGSNEQFFGPGTRLTVL.

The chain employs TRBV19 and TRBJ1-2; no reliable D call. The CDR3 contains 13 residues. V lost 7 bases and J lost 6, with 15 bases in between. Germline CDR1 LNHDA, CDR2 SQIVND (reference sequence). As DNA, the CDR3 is TGTGCCAGTAAATACCGCTCCGGAGATGGCTACACCTTC. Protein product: CASKYRSGDGYTF.

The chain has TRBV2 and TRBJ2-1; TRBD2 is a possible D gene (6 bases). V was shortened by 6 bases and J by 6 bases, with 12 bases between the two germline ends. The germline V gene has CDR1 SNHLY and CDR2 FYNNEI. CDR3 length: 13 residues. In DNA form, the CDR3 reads TGTGCCAGCAGCGGGACTCTCGGCAATGAGCAGTTCTTC. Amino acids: CASSGTLGNEQFF.